This T cell receptor (beta chain) is from a study of T-cell reconstitution after alpha-beta-depleted transplantation in children (dated by TCRdb to about 2016). Describing the broader study: T-cell immune reconstitution after TCRalphabeta/CD19-depleted allogeneic hematopoietic cell transplantation in children was quantitatively tracked in the study by means of TCR repertoire profiling.

Trimming at the junction amounts to 6 bases on V and 0 bases on J, and the germline ends lie 20 bases apart. Inclusive of the bounding cysteine and phenylalanine, the CDR3 is 17 residues long. Kept here is only the CDR3 DNA, which spans 51 bases and is read in frame from base 1. The treatment or condition label of this sample denotes: allogeneic hematopoietic cell transplantation with graft depleted of TCRalphabeta T cells and CD19 B cells. The transplant recipients were children given TCRalphabeta/CD19-depleted allogeneic hematopoietic cell grafts. General findings and caveats noted by the study authors: Hyperexpanded clone frequencies declined over subsequent months; after one year, T-cell counts and TCRbeta diversity were mostly attributed to newly produced T cells. The apparently early alphabetaT-cell count recovery about two months after transplant was reportedly dependent on only several hundred rapidly expanded clones derived from non-depleted graft cells. In some patients, the high TCRbeta diversity seen at day 60 was put down to recipient T cells and intrathymic progenitors that had survived conditioning.

Libraries were made using PCR. The listed sequencing device is Illumina HiSeq 2500. TCR library preparation used molecular barcoding, with unique molecular identifiers applied to normalize quantification of the TCRbeta repertoire. The public reads were run again by TCRdb, first through fastp at Q25 and then through MiXCR, and only productive beta chains were kept. When rows share a CDR3 protein, they turn into one entry using the most common DNA and genes. Recorded for this sample are some 440,000 distinct CDR3 sequences; roughly 15% of them occurred a single time. The ten largest clones add up to approximately 28% of the sample. In its sample, this clonotype was seen a few times. Its target antigen remains unknown. No base quality information exists; no much larger clone differs at one position.

Recombination linked TRBV12-3 or TRBV12-4 to TRBJ1-1, and TRBD1 may be the D gene, going by 5 matching bases. Sequenced material: PBMCs, mostly from graft donor cells, taken 360 days after TCRalphabeta/CD19-depleted stem cell transplant. This receptor was identified in a boy in the first two years of life who had a stem cell transplant for Wiskott-Aldrich syndrome, so the T cells may come from the graft donor. The DNA is TGTGCCAGCAGCCTTAAGGAGACAGCTAAAATGAACACTGAAGCTTTCTTT. The translation is CASSLKETAKMNTEAFF.